The 20 T cell receptor beta chains below all came from one sample that was sequenced in a study of T-cell reconstitution after alpha-beta-depleted transplantation in children. Construction of the TCRbeta library involved unique molecular identifiers. TCRdb processed the PCR reads anew with MiXCR; each CDR3 protein has one entry. This sample has about 500,000 distinct CDR3 sequences; approximately 30% occur once, and the top ten carry less than 2.5%. The source was PBMCs from the stem cell graft donor, collected from the stem cell graft. The receptors originated from a human donor who donated a stem cell graft to a child with aplastic anemia.

The CDR3 region is CASSQDPREMNTEAFF. The CDR3, as DNA: TGCGCCAGCAGCCAAGACCCGAGGGAGATGAACACTGAAGCTTTCTTT. This chain joins TRBV4-3 and TRBJ1-1; D is unclear. The CDR3 spans 16 residues. Germline CDR1 reads LGHNA; CDR2 reads YSLEER. Trimming removed 0 bases at V and 0 bases at J, with 11 bases between.

This clonotype was seen a single time. The chain is built from TRBV5-1 and TRBJ2-7; no reliable D call. The CDR3 consists of 13 residues. V lost 0 bases and J lost 6, with 10 bases in between. Germline values: CDR1 SGHRS, CDR2 YFSETQ. CDR3 coding DNA: TGCGCCAGCAGCTTGGATGCGGTGAGCGAGCAGTACGTC. Protein product: CASSLDAVSEQYV.

The chain uses TRBV20-1 and TRBJ2-7, with 8 positions matching TRBD1. CDR1 is DFQATT and CDR2 is SNEGSKA in the germline V gene (reference sequence). Trimming removed 6 bases from V and 1 base from J; junction bases left unmatched: 8. The CDR3 length is 14 residues. CDR3 protein: CSARTYRGSYEQYF. CDR3 sequence (DNA): TGCAGTGCGCGAACTTACAGGGGGTCCTACGAGCAGTACTTC.

This clonotype was picked up a small number of times. V is TRBV10-1 and J is TRBJ1-2; tentative D call: TRBD1 (6 bases). The germline CDR1 and CDR2 sequences are WNHNN and SYGVQD (reference sequence). The length of the CDR3 is 14 residues. V was clipped by 4 bases and J by 8 bases, with 17 bases between them. The DNA of the CDR3 is TGCGCCAGCAGTGCTGACAGGTCCCTCCTCGGCTACACCTTC. Translated: CASSADRSLLGYTF.

The chain recombines TRBV5-6 with TRBJ2-1, with D maybe TRBD2 (6 bases). The V gene lost 2 bases and the J gene lost 3 bases, with 9 bases spanning the gap. The CDR3 has 14 amino acids. The germline V gene has CDR1 SGHDT and CDR2 YYEEEE. The CDR3: CASSFIAVYNEQFF. The CDR3, as DNA: TGTGCCAGCAGCTTTATAGCGGTCTACAATGAGCAGTTCTTC.

This clonotype occurred a few times. The chain recombines TRBV27 with TRBJ2-7; 7 bases align to TRBD1. Per germline, CDR1 MNHEY and CDR2 SMNVEV (reference sequence). V lost 8 bases and J lost 2; bases outside the gene matches: 9. CDR3 size: 14 residues. The CDR3 bases are TGTGCCAGCGGAACAGGGACAGACACCTACGAGCAGTACTTC. Translating gives CASGTGTDTYEQYF.

In this sample, this clonotype turned up a few times. The chain links TRBV12-3 or TRBV12-4 to TRBJ2-7; the match to TRBD1 covers 8 bases. Trimming cost V 5 bases and J 0 bases; bases outside gene matches: 6. The CDR3 covers 15 residues. This chain's CDR3 is CASSENRGNSYEQYF. DNA for the CDR3: TGTGCCAGCAGTGAAAACAGGGGGAACTCCTACGAGCAGTACTTC.

This sequence joins TRBV25-1 and TRBJ2-1, with a tentative D call TRBD2 (6 bases). V dropped 6 bases and J dropped 7 bases, with 10 bases sitting between them. The CDR3 consists of 12 residues. Looked up from germline, CDR1 is MGHDK and CDR2 is SYGVNS. This chain's CDR3 is CASSTGRNEQFF. CDR3 nucleotides: TGTGCCAGCAGCACCGGGAGAAATGAGCAGTTCTTC.

This sequence joins TRBV7-2 and TRBJ2-3, with TRBD2 matching over 10 bases. Per germline, CDR1 SGHTA and CDR2 FQGNSA. V lost 4 bases and J lost 2; bases outside the gene matches: 6. The CDR3 consists of 16 residues. The CDR3 DNA reads as TGTGCCAGCAGCTCGGGGACTAGCGCCTACACAGATACGCAGTATTTT. Its translation is CASSSGTSAYTDTQYF.

This chain joins TRBV20-1 and TRBJ2-5; D call uncertain. The CDR3 is 14 amino acids. Germline V gene data show CDR1 as DFQATT and CDR2 as SNEGSKA (reference sequence). As DNA, the CDR3 is TGCAGCTCACGCTTCGGCCGGCACCAAGAGACCCAGTACTTC. This encodes CSSRFGRHQETQYF.

This clonotype was observed a few times. The CDR3 spells CSVESSGANVLTF. The CDR3 nucleotides read TGCAGCGTTGAAAGCTCTGGGGCCAACGTCCTGACTTTC. The chain recombines TRBV29-1 with TRBJ2-6; D is unclear. CDR1 is SQVTM and CDR2 is ANQGSEA in the germline V gene. V dropped 2 bases and J dropped 0 bases, with 2 bases sitting between them. The CDR3 consists of 13 residues.

The chain is built from TRBV27 and TRBJ2-7; no clear D gene. V dropped 0 bases and J dropped 1 base, with 7 bases sitting between them. The germline gives CDR1 MNHEY, CDR2 SMNVEV (reference sequence). This CDR3 is built from 14 residues. CDR3 coding DNA: TGTGCCAGCAGTTTATCGGCCAGATCCTACGAGCAGTACTTC. This gives the protein CASSLSARSYEQYF.

As DNA, the CDR3 is TGTGCCAGCAGAACCGGGACAGTAAACACCGGGGAGCTGTTTTTT. Its translation: CASRTGTVNTGELFF. This rearrangement joins TRBV7-2 to TRBJ2-2, with 7 nucleotides matching TRBD1. The junction had 6 bases not matched to a gene; V was cut back by 6 bases and J by 2 bases. The CDR3 totals 15 residues. CDR1 SGHTA and CDR2 FQGNSA come from the germline V gene.

For this clonotype: Germline and junction disagree at one end, which may indicate a read error. The chain couples TRBV7-3 to TRBJ2-1; 7 positions agree with TRBD2. The CDR3 is 14 residues long. Germline loops: CDR1 SGHTA, CDR2 FQGTGA. The CDR3 reads CASSLGGSTYEQFF. CDR3 DNA: TGTGCCAGTAGCTTGGGCGGGAGTACCTATGAGCAGTTCTTC. Drawing the rest from reference TRBV7-3 and TRBJ2-1, the complete variable domain is GAGVSQTPSNKVTEKGKYVELRCDPISGHTALYWYRQSLGQGPEFLIYFQGTGAADDSGLPNDRFFAVRPEGSVSTLKIQRTERGDSAVYLCASSLGGSTYEQFFGPGTRLTVL.

This chain uses TRBV15 with TRBJ1-1, with a weak D call TRBD1 (5 bases). The CDR3 is 15 residues long. The V gene lost 1 base and the J gene lost 5 bases, with 14 bases spanning the gap. CDR1 and CDR2 (germline): LNHNV, YYDKDF (reference sequence). The CDR3 reads CATSRVIGEGTEAFF. In DNA, the CDR3 is TGTGCCACCAGCAGAGTTATCGGGGAGGGGACTGAAGCTTTCTTT. Filled out from reference TRBV15 and TRBJ1-1, the complete variable domain reads DAMVIQNPRYQVTQFGKPVTLSCSQTLNHNVMYWYQQKSSQAPKLLFHYYDKDFNNEADTPDNFQSRRPNTSFCFLDIRSPGLGDTAMYLCATSRVIGEGTEAFFGQGTRLTVV.

V is TRBV6-4 and J is TRBJ2-1; 8 bases line up with TRBD2. CDR3 length equals 15 residues. The germline gives CDR1 MRHNA, CDR2 SNTAGT. The V and J ends lost 4 bases and 6 bases, in that order; junction bases with no gene match: 8. The CDR3 loop reads CASSGGSGNSNEQFF. DNA of the CDR3: TGTGCCAGCAGTGGGGGTAGCGGGAACTCCAATGAGCAGTTCTTC.

The rearrangement joins TRBV7-2 to TRBJ1-5; 8 bases are shared with TRBD1. V lost 1 base and J lost 6; bases outside the gene matches: 2. CDR3 length: 14 amino acids. Germline V gene sequence: CDR1 SGHTA, CDR2 FQGNSA. CDR3: CASSLGQGFQPQHF. The CDR3 DNA reads TGTGCCAGCAGCTTAGGACAGGGGTTTCAGCCCCAGCATTTT.

The chain combines TRBV29-1 with TRBJ1-5; D gene uncertain. Germline lookup yields CDR1 SQVTM and CDR2 ANQGSEA. Trimming stripped 4 bases from V and 0 bases from J, with 7 bases between. This CDR3 is built from 13 residues. The CDR3 spells CSVGPSSNQPQHF. CDR3 nucleotides: TGCAGCGTTGGCCCCTCTAGCAATCAGCCCCAGCATTTT.

The chain couples TRBV12-3 or TRBV12-4 to TRBJ2-1; 11 positions match TRBD2. This CDR3 is built from 15 residues. V lost 6 bases to trimming and J lost 7 bases; unmatched junction nucleotides: 8. This CDR3 reads CASRLGLAERNEQFF. In DNA form, the CDR3 reads TGTGCCAGCAGACTGGGACTAGCGGAAAGGAATGAGCAGTTCTTC.

A note on this clonotype: At one boundary the junction diverges from the germline segment, which might be a read error. This chain links TRBV6-2 or TRBV6-3 with TRBJ1-1; TRBD1 matches at 10 bases. The CDR3 has 15 residues. Germline CDR1 MNHEY, CDR2 SVGEGT. The CDR3 bases are TGTGCCAGCATTTACTTCGGGACAGGGGACACTGAAGCTTTCTTT. Translated, it gives CASIYFGTGDTEAFF.